Listed here are 28 T cell receptor beta chains from one sample, sequenced in a study of OX40 agonist ivuxolimab in advanced cancers. Repertoires were generated with immunoSEQ multiplex PCR, while TCRdb's copy carries only in-frame clones and drops some. The sample yields approximately 60,000 clones, approximately 87% seen once. This material consisted of CD4+ or CD8+ T cells sorted from blood, taken in a trial of the OX40 agonist ivuxolimab. These receptors were taken from an adult with an advanced solid tumor such as melanoma, head and neck, liver or kidney cancer.

This sequence joins TRBV28 and TRBJ2-1; D gene unclear. V was pared by 2 bases and J by 9 bases, with 8 bases between. This CDR3 spans 12 amino acids. The germline CDR1 and CDR2 sequences are MDHEN and SYDVKM. CDR3 region: CASSLLRTEQFF. As DNA, the CDR3 is TGTGCCAGCAGTTTACTGAGGACTGAGCAGTTCTTC.

The chain links TRBV19 to TRBJ1-5; a possible D gene is TRBD1 (6 bases). There are 15 residues in the CDR3. Trimming took 7 bases from V and 2 from J, leaving 15 bases between them. Looked up from germline, CDR1 is LNHDA and CDR2 is SQIVND (reference sequence). DNA of the CDR3: TGTGCCAGTAAAGGGGGGGGCTTAGGCAATCAGCCCCAGCATTTT. Its protein is CASKGGGLGNQPQHF.

The chain combines TRBV30 with TRBJ2-7; D call uncertain. V lost 0 bases to trimming and J lost 2 bases, with 11 bases between them. The CDR3 totals 14 residues. The germline V gene encodes CDR1 GTSNPN and CDR2 SVGIG (reference sequence). The CDR3 DNA reads as TGTGCCTGGAGTGTCGCGGCGGAAACCTACGAGCAGTACTTC. This gives the protein CAWSVAAETYEQYF.

V gene TRBV5-1 combines with J gene TRBJ1-5; no firm D call. This CDR3 is 14 amino acids long. The V end was cut by 4 bases, the J end by 4 bases, with 12 bases between. Germline loops: CDR1 SGHRS, CDR2 YFSETQ. The CDR3 reads CASSPDSRNQPQHF. Here the CDR3 DNA reads TGCGCCAGCAGCCCGGATTCCCGGAATCAGCCCCAGCATTTT.

This sequence joins TRBV6-1 and TRBJ2-3; D gene uncertain. Germline CDR1 and CDR2: MNHNS and SASEGT. With 6 bases removed from V and 2 bases from J, the gap between germline ends came to 15 bases. The CDR3 length is 15 residues. CDR3 nucleotide sequence: TGTGCCAGCAGACTCGAGAACCTCCCCACAGATACGCAGTATTTT. Amino acids: CASRLENLPTDTQYF.

This rearrangement joins TRBV7-2 to TRBJ1-6; D unclear. Trimming shortened V by 5 bases and J by 10 bases, and 12 bases separated the two germline ends. Germline CDR1 SGHTA, CDR2 FQGNSA. The CDR3 has 13 amino acids. The CDR3 DNA reads as TGTGCCAGCAGCCCCCACCCTCAGTCACCCCTCCACTTT. Its protein is CASSPHPQSPLHF.

The chain is built from TRBV21-1 and TRBJ1-4; the table's D call TRBD1 went unverified against the DNA. TRBV21-1 represents a pseudogene. The CDR3 covers 18 residues. The CDR3 DNA sequence: TGTGCCAGCAGCAAAGTTGGTGCAGGACAGAAGACTAATGAAAAACTGTTTTTT. It translates to CASSKVGAGQKTNEKLFF.

The J gene is TRBJ1-5, the V gene TRBV19; D is uncertain. Germline-derived CDR1 and CDR2 are LNHDA and SQIVND (reference sequence). This CDR3 has 13 amino acids. V dropped 0 bases and J dropped 6 bases, with 6 bases sitting between them. CDR3: CASSIDLVQPQHF. The CDR3 DNA reads TGTGCCAGTAGTATAGATCTTGTTCAGCCCCAGCATTTT. The whole variable domain, filled in from reference TRBV19 and TRBJ1-5, reads DGGITQSPKYLFRKEGQNVTLSCEQNLNHDAMYWYRQDPGQGLRLIYYSQIVNDFQKGDIAEGYSVSREKKESFPLTVTSAQKNPTAFYLCASSIDLVQPQHFGDGTRLSIL.

The chain has TRBV5-1 and TRBJ2-5, with TRBD2 matching over 8 bases. CDR1 is SGHRS and CDR2 is YFSETQ in the germline V gene. The CDR3 has 15 amino acids. Trimming cost V 0 bases and J 5 bases; bases outside gene matches: 6. The CDR3 nucleotides are TGCGCCAGCAGCTTGGGACGGGGGGGCCGTGAGACCCAGTACTTC. Translating it yields CASSLGRGGRETQYF.

The rearrangement joins TRBV10-3 to TRBJ2-1; D is undetermined. Trimming stripped 3 bases from V and 9 bases from J, with 12 bases between. The germline CDR1 and CDR2 sequences are ENHRY and SYGVKD. This CDR3 is 13 amino acids long. In nucleotides, the CDR3 is TGTGCCATCAGTGAATTAGTGCGACCTGAGCAGTTCTTC. Its translation: CAISELVRPEQFF.

Turning to this clone: Other DNA sequences in this sample translate to the same CDR3. The chain joins TRBV5-1 to TRBJ2-7, with 7 bases that match TRBD1. The CDR3 has 15 residues. V was clipped by 0 bases and J by 2 bases; unmatched bases: 5. CDR1 SGHRS and CDR2 YFSETQ come from the germline V gene. CDR3 nucleotides: TGCGCCAGCAGCTTGGGGGGGACAGCCACCTACGAGCAGTACTTC. Its protein product is CASSLGGTATYEQYF.

This clone has only a few counts. This rearrangement joins TRBV7-3 to TRBJ1-5; D is unresolved. The ends were cut back, 4 bases at V and 4 bases at J, with 8 bases in the middle. CDR3 length: 13 residues. The germline V gene encodes CDR1 SGHTA and CDR2 FQGTGA. This CDR3 reads CASSSDLNQPQHF. Here the CDR3 DNA reads TGTGCCAGCAGCTCCGACTTGAATCAGCCCCAGCATTTT.

V usage is TRBV27 and J usage is TRBJ2-5; D gene ambiguous. Germline assignment: CDR1 MNHEY and CDR2 SMNVEV (reference sequence). This CDR3 spans 14 amino acids. V lost 6 bases and J lost 4, with 15 bases in between. CDR3 DNA sequence: TGTGCCAGCAGGACTTCCTGGAACTCAGAGACCCAGTACTTC. Protein product: CASRTSWNSETQYF.

V is TRBV7-9 and J is TRBJ2-1; 10 nucleotides align to TRBD2. CDR1 is SEHNR and CDR2 is FQNEAQ in the germline V gene (reference sequence). V was clipped by 1 base and J by 7 bases; unmatched bases: 7. The CDR3 consists of 16 residues. The CDR3 coding sequence is TGTGCCAGCAGCTTAGTCGCTAGCGGGAGATCTAATGAGCAGTTCTTC. Its protein is CASSLVASGRSNEQFF.

The chain employs TRBV15 and TRBJ1-3; D remains unclear. Trimming took off 3 bases at V and 3 bases at J, with 9 bases between the two ends. The germline gives CDR1 LNHNV, CDR2 YYDKDF (reference sequence). The CDR3 is 14 amino acids. The CDR3 spells CATSSTWVGNTIYF. CDR3 sequence (DNA): TGTGCCACCAGCAGCACTTGGGTTGGAAACACCATATATTTT.

The chain has TRBV7-8 and TRBJ2-1; D is tentatively TRBD1 or TRBD2 (5 bases each). The CDR3 loop spans 18 amino acids. V gave up 0 bases and J gave up 4 bases, with 19 bases separating them. The V gene's germline CDR1 is SGHVS and CDR2 FQNEAQ. The CDR3 coding sequence is TGTGCCAGCAGCTTAGCTACGGGACCATCCTCCTCATACAATGAGCAGTTCTTC. Its protein product is CASSLATGPSSSYNEQFF.

CDR3 protein: CASNWSNQPQHF. CDR3 coding DNA: TGTGCCAGCAACTGGAGCAATCAGCCCCAGCATTTT. This chain connects TRBV6-1 to TRBJ1-5; D gene unclear. Germline lookup yields CDR1 MNHNS and CDR2 SASEGT. The V and J ends lost 7 bases and 1 base respectively, with 5 bases between them. The CDR3 length is 12 residues.

This chain uses TRBV18 with TRBJ1-1; unclear D gene. Per the germline V gene, CDR1 is KGHSH and CDR2 is LQKENI. The CDR3 is 14 residues long. V was shortened by 2 bases and J by 2 bases, with 9 bases between the two germline ends. CDR3 region: CASSPWKINTEAFF. The CDR3 bases are TGTGCCAGCTCACCATGGAAGATCAACACTGAAGCTTTCTTT.

This clone was seen a few times. V is TRBV2 and J is TRBJ1-5; 9 nucleotides line up with TRBD1. The ends lost 6 bases at V and 3 bases at J; junction bases unmatched: 9. CDR1 is SNHLY and CDR2 is FYNNEI in the germline V gene. This CDR3 comprises 16 residues. DNA for the CDR3: TGTGCCAGCAGGGGCCACAGGGGGCCGTCCAATCAGCCCCAGCATTTT. This gives the protein CASRGHRGPSNQPQHF. The entire variable domain, with the rest obtained from reference TRBV2 and TRBJ1-5, is as follows: EPEVTQTPSHQVTQMGQEVILRCVPISNHLYFYWYRQILGQKVEFLVSFYNNEISEKSEIFDDQFSVERPDGSNFTLKIRSTKLEDSAMYFCASRGHRGPSNQPQHFGDGTRLSIL.

J is TRBJ2-2 and V is TRBV19, with TRBD2 identical over 8 bases. There are 15 residues in the CDR3. Germline CDR1 reads LNHDA; CDR2 reads SQIVND (reference sequence). The ends lost 5 bases at V and 4 bases at J; junction bases unmatched: 6. CDR3 in amino acids: CASSPLGRGTGELFF. The DNA for the CDR3 is TGTGCCAGTAGTCCCCTCGGGAGGGGCACCGGGGAGCTGTTTTTT.

The genes are TRBV28 and TRBJ1-4, with D possibly matching TRBD1 (5 bases). Germline lookup yields CDR1 MDHEN and CDR2 SYDVKM. V lost 11 bases to trimming and J lost 2 bases, with 18 bases between them. CDR3 length: 15 residues. The CDR3 sequence: CAARRSGATNEKLFF. The CDR3 DNA sequence: TGTGCCGCTCGTAGATCCGGGGCGACTAATGAAAAACTGTTTTTT.

The CDR3 DNA follows: TGTGCCAGCAGCTTAGATAGAGGGTCGCACAATGAGCAGTTCTTC. Its protein product is CASSLDRGSHNEQFF. V is TRBV11-2 and J is TRBJ2-1; D might be TRBD2 (5 bases). From germline, CDR1 is SGHAT and CDR2 FQNNGV. The CDR3 is 15 residues long. V dropped 0 bases and J dropped 5 bases, with 11 bases sitting between them.

J is TRBJ1-2 and V is TRBV9; possible D gene TRBD1, 5 bases. Looked up from germline, CDR1 is SGDLS and CDR2 is YYNGEE. This CDR3 has 14 amino acids. Trimming removed 0 bases from V and 4 bases from J, with 10 bases in between. In DNA form, the CDR3 reads TGTGCCAGCAGCGTAGAGGCGAGGGGCTATGGCTACACCTTC. Protein: CASSVEARGYGYTF.

The sample holds a few counts of this clone. V and J are TRBV29-1 and TRBJ2-5, with D hard to call. The V gene's germline CDR1 is SQVTM and CDR2 ANQGSEA. This CDR3 is 13 amino acids long. With 4 bases removed from V and 5 bases from J, the gap between germline ends came to 14 bases. In nucleotides, the CDR3 is TGCAGCGTTGGTCCTCTCGCGACGGAGACCCAGTACTTC. This sequence encodes CSVGPLATETQYF.

This clone has more than one count but fewer than ten. The chain carries TRBV2 and TRBJ1-6; maybe TRBD1 (5 bases). Trimming left V 7 bases short and J 0 bases short, with 13 bases between. CDR1 and CDR2 (germline): SNHLY, FYNNEI. The length of the CDR3 is 16 residues. DNA of the CDR3: TGTGCCAGCAAAGTGGACGACAGCTCCTATAATTCACCCCTCCACTTT. Translation gives CASKVDDSSYNSPLHF.

The J gene is TRBJ1-1, the V gene TRBV18, with D tentatively TRBD1 (5 bases). Looked up from germline, CDR1 is KGHSH and CDR2 is LQKENI. The CDR3 contains 16 residues. The V and J ends lost 3 bases and 0 bases respectively, with 14 bases between them. The CDR3 reads CASSPRPQTVNTEAFF. The CDR3 DNA is TGTGCCAGCTCACCCCGCCCTCAGACAGTGAACACTGAAGCTTTCTTT. Variable domain in full (rest from reference TRBV18 and TRBJ1-1): NAGVMQNPRHLVRRRGQEARLRCSPMKGHSHVYWYRQLPEEGLKFMVYLQKENIIDESGMPKERFSAEFPKEGPSILRIQQVVRGDSAAYFCASSPRPQTVNTEAFFGQGTRLTVV.

The V gene is TRBV6-5, the J gene TRBJ1-1, with a weak D call TRBD1 (5 bases). Between the trimmed V and J ends, which lost 6 bases and 4 bases, there was a span of 12 bases. CDR1 and CDR2 (germline): MNHEY, SVGAGI. This CDR3 spans 13 amino acids. Here the CDR3 reads CASRVGRSTEAFF. As DNA, the CDR3 is TGTGCCAGCAGGGTGGGACGGTCCACTGAAGCTTTCTTT.

CDR3 protein: CASSQSGSRGAETQYF. DNA for the CDR3: TGCGCCAGCAGCCAATCCGGGAGTAGAGGAGCAGAGACCCAGTACTTC. This chain joins TRBV4-1 and TRBJ2-5, with D perhaps TRBD2 (6 bases). Germline V gene lookup returns CDR1 MGHRA and CDR2 YSYEKL. The CDR3 is 16 residues long. Trimming removed 2 bases from V and 4 bases from J, with 17 bases in between.